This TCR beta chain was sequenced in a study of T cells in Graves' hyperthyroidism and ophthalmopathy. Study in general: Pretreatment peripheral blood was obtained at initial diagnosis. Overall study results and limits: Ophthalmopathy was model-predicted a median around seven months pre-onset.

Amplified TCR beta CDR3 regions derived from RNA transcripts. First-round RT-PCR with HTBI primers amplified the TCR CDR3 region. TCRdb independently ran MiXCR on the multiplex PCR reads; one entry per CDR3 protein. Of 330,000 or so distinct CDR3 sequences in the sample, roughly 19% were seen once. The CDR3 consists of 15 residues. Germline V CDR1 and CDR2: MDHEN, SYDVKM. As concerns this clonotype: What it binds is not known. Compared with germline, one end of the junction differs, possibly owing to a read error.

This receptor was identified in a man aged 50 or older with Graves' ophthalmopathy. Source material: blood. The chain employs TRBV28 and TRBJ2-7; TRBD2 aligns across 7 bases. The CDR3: CASSLWGSGPYEKYF. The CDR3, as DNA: TGTGCCAGCAGTTTATGGGGTAGCGGGCCCTACGAGAAGTACTTC.